This T cell receptor (beta chain) is drawn from a study of cytomegalovirus exposure and HLA in healthy donors. Findings and limits, study-wide: It was around 160 TCR beta chains that were listed as cytomegalovirus-associated.

The primer mix had 60 Vbeta and 13 Jbeta primers. TCRdb's table, derived via immunoSEQ multiplex PCR, lists solely in-frame clones and lacks some. The top ten hold 3.8% of the sample, which has fewer than 250,000 clones, about 78% seen once. Concerning this clone itself: The antigen is undetermined.

After removal of 2 bases from V and 6 bases from J, the junction contained 8 bases not matched to a gene. The CDR3 has 16 residues. The germline V gene has CDR1 MNHNS and CDR2 SASEGT. Sequences were obtained from PBMCs. The chain combines TRBV6-1 with TRBJ1-5, with 9 positions matching TRBD1. This receptor was obtained from a male donor in good health and CMV-seronegative. CDR3 nucleotide sequence: TGTGCCAGCAGTGAACTAAAGACAGGGGGTTTTCAGCCCCAGCATTTT. Its translation is CASSELKTGGFQPQHF.